Reported below is one T cell receptor beta chain. This CDR3 contains 15 residues. Trimming removed 3 bases from V and 5 bases from J, with 11 bases in between. The V gene's germline CDR1 is SGHTA and CDR2 FQGTGA. The sample originates from a study of cytomegalovirus exposure and HLA in healthy donors. Only in-frame clones appear in the TCRdb table, and some are missing; sequencing was by immunoSEQ multiplex PCR. The sample shows fewer than 200,000 clones, roughly nine tenths of them seen only once. Sample: PBMCs. This TCR derives from a woman aged 25 to 39 in good health and CMV-seronegative. The chain has TRBV7-3 and TRBJ1-6; D possibly corresponds to TRBD1 (5 bases). Written as DNA, the CDR3 is TGTGCCAGCAGCTTGTTACGGGACCATAATTCACCCCTCCACTTT. It yields the protein CASSLLRDHNSPLHF.